The TCR beta chain under discussion was sequenced for a study of identifying expanded T cells in peripheral blood (dated by TCRdb to about 2019). With regard to the full study: Four technical replicates, made by sequencing separate aliquots from the same pool of genomic DNA, were compared pairwise.

As regards this clone: The target of this receptor is not known. Within one base of it there is no much larger clone, and no base qualities were kept.

Beyond this particular receptor, the publication reports: Across all healthy-donor time intervals, the beta-binomial model significantly cut both the number of clones called differentially abundant and the false-positive rate. For all healthy donors, the variance in clone template counts between two-week samples rose significantly as total template count increased. The authors expected biological variance in healthy repertoires might increase further over much longer intervals such as months to years. Approximately 1.2 differentially abundant clones were flagged by the binomial model between technical replicates, whereas about 15 and 18 were flagged over around two weeks and four weeks, respectively.

TCRbeta CDR3 regions were profiled by bias-controlled multiplex PCR amplification of genomic DNA with the immunoSEQ Assay. The authors' analysis ran thus. To quantify the absolute abundance of each unique TCRbeta CDR3 region, the sequences were collapsed and filtered. Differential abundance was tested with a binomial (Fisher-equivalent) model and with a beta-binomial model adding time-dependent variance fitted from healthy donors. Clones with fewer than 5 combined templates were removed, and differential abundance was called for clones with a Benjamini-Hochberg FDR below 0.01. Using the form v = (b*log(k)+a)^2, the beta-binomial variance was modeled as a function of the total template count across the two samples. As stored in TCRdb, this immuneACCESS dataset retains in-frame rearrangements with V and J assigned. A fraction of the clones does not appear; measured against another copy, unresolved V genes explain less than half of the discrepancy, and the remainder lacks a known reason. The DNA was the basis for D and trimming; V, J and clone size are from that table. Here the sample has 85,000 to 100,000 clones; around 89% occur a single time. Roughly 4.2% of the sample is taken by the ten largest.

During the collection period, no immune events, such as infections, were documented for the healthy donors. Time-dependent variance in a beta-binomial model of T-cell clone differential abundance was calibrated using healthy-donor blood repertoires as a training cohort. The training cohort included around 10 healthy donors, of whom 3 were female and 7 were male. An age range of about 29 to 65 years, with an average of about 43 years, was recorded for the donors. Whole blood was collected from each healthy donor at three time points spaced about 14 days apart and obtained from a commercial supplier. For immunosequencing, genomic DNA was extracted from whole blood that had not been sorted. Source material: blood. This receptor was identified in a person aged 18 to 70 in good health.

The CDR3 sequence is CASTPTGLHNSPLHF. Read as DNA, the sequence is TGCGCCAGCACCCCAACAGGTCTGCATAATTCACCCCTCCACTTT. The rearranged segments are TRBV5-1 and TRBJ1-6; TRBD1 might be the D gene, on 5 matching bases. Relative to germline, V is 6 bases shorter and J is 5 bases shorter, with 15 bases between their ends. Looking up the germline V gene yields CDR1 SGHRS and CDR2 YFSETQ. The CDR3 starts with the cysteine, ends with the phenylalanine, and has 15 residues. The sequence is cut down to CDR3 DNA, 45 bases in frame from base 1.